One T cell receptor beta chain is described in this entry. Its antigen is unknown. These data come from a study of cytomegalovirus exposure and HLA in healthy donors. Study-level background: The 120 validation repertoires, a later analysis reported, used the same platform as the roughly 700 repertoires from the first cohort.

Regarding the study as a whole: Some TCR beta chains (164 of them) were listed as cytomegalovirus-associated. Most TCRs appeared rarely, but some public TCRs recurred in many donors.

Donors were drawn from the approximately 130-subject validation cohort, separate from the roughly 670-subject first cohort. CDR3 length: 15 amino acids. Between the trimmed V and J ends, which lost 1 base and 4 bases, there was a span of 13 bases. Germline CDR1 and CDR2: SEHNR and FQNEAQ (reference sequence). Produced via immunoSEQ multiplex PCR; TCRdb's table is partial and in-frame only. The sample lists 150,000 to 200,000 clones; 87% were seen once. Specimen: PBMCs. The clonotype was recovered from a woman aged 30 to 39 in good health and CMV-seronegative. J is TRBJ1-1 and V is TRBV7-9, with a weak D call TRBD1 (6 bases). CDR3 DNA: TGTGCCAGCAGCTTAGTCGGGGGGGCAGCCACTGAAGCTTTCTTT. Protein sequence: CASSLVGGAATEAFF.